The 5 T cell receptor beta chains listed next were all sequenced from one sample in a study of PD-1 blockade in classical Hodgkin lymphoma. The time point is: cycle 4 day 1 (C4D1), after less than seven weeks of nivolumab. After autologous stem cell transplantation all patients relapsed, and prior brentuximab vedotin exposure differed between cohorts. Sequenced by immunoSEQ multiplex PCR; TCRdb stores in-frame clones only, minus some. The profile shows about 24,000 clones, approximately 77% of them singletons. Sequenced material: peripheral blood mononuclear cells (PBMCs), taken before the fourth cycle of nivolumab. The receptors come from a human donor with classical Hodgkin lymphoma.

This clone was counted once. The chain is built from TRBV6-5 and TRBJ2-2; the D call may be TRBD1 or TRBD2 (5 bases each). The CDR3 is 14 amino acids. The germline V and J ends were trimmed by 5 bases and 3 bases, with 10 bases remaining between them. The germline CDR1 and CDR2 sequences are MNHEY and SVGAGI. The CDR3 spells CASSPGPHTGELFF. In nucleotides, the CDR3 is TGTGCCAGCAGTCCGGGACCGCACACCGGGGAGCTGTTTTTT.

This clone was seen a single time. The sample carries other DNA sequences with the same CDR3. The J gene is TRBJ1-1, the V gene TRBV9; 10 bases align to TRBD1. Germline CDR1 SGDLS, CDR2 YYNGEE. The CDR3 length is 15 residues. The V gene end was trimmed by 4 bases and the J gene end by 5 bases; junction bases not matched to a gene: 8. In DNA form, the CDR3 reads TGTGCCAGCAGCTTGACAGGGGGCTCGGGAACTGAAGCTTTCTTT. It encodes CASSLTGGSGTEAFF. Full variable domain (outside the CDR3, taken from reference TRBV9 and TRBJ1-1): DSGVTQTPKHLITATGQRVTLRCSPRSGDLSVYWYQQSLDQGLQFLIQYYNGEERAKGNILERFSAQQFPDLHSELNLSSLELGDSALYFCASSLTGGSGTEAFFGQGTRLTVV.

V is TRBV7-8 and J is TRBJ2-3; TRBD2 matches 8 bases. The CDR3 sequence is 16 residues long. Germline CDR1 reads SGHVS; CDR2 reads FQNEAQ. The junction had 12 bases not matched to a gene; V was cut back by 5 bases and J by 5 bases. The CDR3 protein is CASSPFGTGGGDTQYF. The CDR3 bases are TGTGCCAGCAGCCCCTTCGGAACGGGAGGGGGAGATACGCAGTATTTT. The variable domain in full, with the rest retrieved from reference TRBV7-8 and TRBJ2-3, is GAGVSQSPRYKVAKRGQDVALRCDPISGHVSLFWYQQALGQGPEFLTYFQNEAQLDKSGLPSDRFFAERPEGSVSTLKIQRTQQEDSAVYLCASSPFGTGGGDTQYFGPGTRLTVL.

This clone came up once. The J gene is TRBJ2-2, the V gene TRBV5-4; TRBD1 agrees at 10 bases. Germline lookup yields CDR1 SGHNT and CDR2 YYREEE (reference sequence). The V and J ends lost 5 bases and 3 bases, in that order; junction bases with no gene match: 4. CDR3 size: 15 residues. The CDR3 bases are TGTGCCAGCAGTCCGGACAGGGGGTACACCGGGGAGCTGTTTTTT. It codes for CASSPDRGYTGELFF.

The chain combines TRBV19 with TRBJ2-6, with a tentative D call TRBD2 (5 bases). The CDR3 consists of 14 residues. Trimming left V 8 bases short and J 0 bases short, with 8 bases between. The germline gives CDR1 LNHDA, CDR2 SQIVND (reference sequence). CDR3 protein: CASRDGSGANVLTF. CDR3 DNA sequence: TGTGCCAGTCGGGATGGCTCTGGGGCCAACGTCCTGACTTTC.